Listed below are T cell receptor beta chains from one sample, sequenced in a study of T cells expressing NK-cell markers. One entry per CDR3 protein, without DNA, is what TCRdb gives after re-calling the 5' RACE reads. Found here are some 410,000 distinct CDR3 sequences; the top ten clones hold 6% to 8%. Source material: blood T cells: a sorted CD56 or NKG2C T cell subset, CD4+ or CD8+ T cells, or bulk PBMC T cells (not recorded which). These receptor sequences come from a woman between 18 and 75 years old in good health. Each CDR3 is given with its conserved first and last residue. Fields, in order: V gene, J gene, CDR3 protein.

V gene: TRBV30; J gene: TRBJ2-1; CDR3 protein: CAWKRDPYNEQFF
V gene: TRBV7-8; J gene: TRBJ1-2; CDR3 protein: CASSPGEGQGGFGYGYTF
V gene: TRBV29-1; J gene: TRBJ2-3; CDR3 protein: CSVEDPWGRPSGTQYF
V gene: TRBV4-3; J gene: TRBJ2-1; CDR3 protein: CASSPGGGLRDNEQFF
V gene: TRBV3-1; J gene: TRBJ2-5; CDR3 protein: CASSQASGETQYF
V gene: TRBV14; J gene: TRBJ1-2; CDR3 protein: CASSQVGNRYGYTF
V gene: TRBV12-3/TRBV12-4; J gene: TRBJ2-1; CDR3 protein: CASSSDQLATHEQFF
V gene: TRBV12-3/TRBV12-4; J gene: TRBJ1-1; CDR3 protein: CASSPPWSEGAFF
V gene: TRBV29-1; J gene: TRBJ2-1; CDR3 protein: CSVDYVGQGNEQFF
V gene: TRBV5-8; J gene: TRBJ2-3; CDR3 protein: CASSAGTSGLSDTQYF
V gene: TRBV28; J gene: TRBJ2-1; CDR3 protein: CASSFQGQQYNEQFF
V gene: TRBV9; J gene: TRBJ1-4; CDR3 protein: CASSVSGGRNEKLFF
V gene: TRBV28; J gene: TRBJ2-7; CDR3 protein: CASSLFDSGIISYEQYF
V gene: TRBV7-2; J gene: TRBJ2-1; CDR3 protein: CASSFSGSGDNEQFF
V gene: TRBV4-3; J gene: TRBJ2-3; CDR3 protein: CASSQDYRGYTDTQYF
V gene: TRBV30; J gene: TRBJ2-2; CDR3 protein: CAWSVGPMLGGELFF
V gene: TRBV19; J gene: TRBJ2-2; CDR3 protein: CASTRPGELFF
V gene: TRBV4-3; J gene: TRBJ2-3; CDR3 protein: CASSQDERVSDTQYF
V gene: TRBV4-1; J gene: TRBJ2-3; CDR3 protein: CASSPIDPQNTQYF
V gene: TRBV21-1; J gene: TRBJ1-2; CDR3 protein: CAIRQAHSNYGYTF
V gene: TRBV7-7; J gene: TRBJ2-3; CDR3 protein: CASSAWITDTQYF
V gene: TRBV19; J gene: TRBJ1-2; CDR3 protein: CASSISGYGYTF
V gene: TRBV5-1; J gene: TRBJ2-1; CDR3 protein: CASSLVGGQYNEQFF
V gene: TRBV11-3; J gene: TRBJ1-1; CDR3 protein: CASSRQGTSEAFF
V gene: TRBV4-3; J gene: TRBJ1-6; CDR3 protein: CASSQDQEGLGSPLHF
V gene: TRBV9; J gene: TRBJ2-1; CDR3 protein: CASSVLAGAGSNEQFF
V gene: TRBV5-1; J gene: TRBJ1-1; CDR3 protein: CASSLLGQGLPSTEAFF
V gene: TRBV20-1; J gene: TRBJ2-1; CDR3 protein: CSAPRVGSYNEQFF
V gene: TRBV29-1; J gene: TRBJ2-4; CDR3 protein: CSAITGFQNIQYF
V gene: TRBV29-1; J gene: TRBJ2-1; CDR3 protein: CSVDPLAGGGNEQFF
V gene: TRBV24-1; J gene: TRBJ2-3; CDR3 protein: CATGGGTGPTDTQYF
V gene: TRBV7-2; J gene: TRBJ1-3; CDR3 protein: CASSTSPGNTIYF
V gene: TRBV7-9; J gene: TRBJ2-2; CDR3 protein: CASSYVNTGELFF
V gene: TRBV29-1; J gene: TRBJ2-1; CDR3 protein: CSVFRTVNEQFF
V gene: TRBV20-1; J gene: TRBJ1-1; CDR3 protein: CSAWGPREAFF
V gene: TRBV11-2; J gene: TRBJ2-3; CDR3 protein: CASSLEGSRLYTDTQYF
V gene: TRBV20-1; J gene: TRBJ1-6; CDR3 protein: CSVRDRGGPLHF
V gene: TRBV28; J gene: TRBJ2-7; CDR3 protein: CASSLGGGPLHEQYF
V gene: TRBV6-1; J gene: TRBJ1-5; CDR3 protein: CASRTGTLSNQPQHF
V gene: TRBV20-1; J gene: TRBJ2-5; CDR3 protein: CSAPQPGETQYF
V gene: TRBV5-4; J gene: TRBJ1-4; CDR3 protein: CASSLKDRDEKLFF
V gene: TRBV5-1; J gene: TRBJ2-2; CDR3 protein: CASMREPSGELFF
V gene: TRBV15; J gene: TRBJ2-2; CDR3 protein: CATSRDKSSTGELFF
V gene: TRBV5-4; J gene: TRBJ2-3; CDR3 protein: CASSPDRGVNTDTQYF
V gene: TRBV6-5; J gene: TRBJ2-7; CDR3 protein: CASSYSMAYEQYF
V gene: TRBV20-1; J gene: TRBJ1-3; CDR3 protein: CSARVRGQAGNTIYF
V gene: TRBV5-1; J gene: TRBJ2-3; CDR3 protein: CASRLVGSDTQYF
V gene: TRBV5-1; J gene: TRBJ2-7; CDR3 protein: CASSFGVSQVYEQYF
V gene: TRBV18; J gene: TRBJ2-2; CDR3 protein: CASQPGRNTGELFF
V gene: TRBV7-3; J gene: TRBJ2-3; CDR3 protein: CASSPFGRGGWETQYF
V gene: TRBV4-2; J gene: TRBJ1-1; CDR3 protein: CASSRTAANTEAFF
V gene: TRBV20-1; J gene: TRBJ2-3; CDR3 protein: CSAKTGGPSTDTQYF